One T cell receptor beta chain is described in this entry. This specimen belongs to a study of blood T cell repertoires in COVID-19. Study summary: T cells, B-cell-depleted T cells, or PBMCs provided the cDNA or gDNA that served as material.

The method was immunoSEQ multiplex PCR; TCRdb's version includes in-frame clones alone and lacks a portion of them. This table holds some 200,000 clones, over 75% found once. CDR1 LGHNA and CDR2 YNFKEQ come from the germline V gene. This CDR3 region has 13 residues. Trimming pared 3 bases from V and 5 bases from J, leaving 10 bases between. The source of this sequence is an elderly man with acute or convalescent COVID-19. The sample taken for sequencing was peripheral blood. J is TRBJ1-2 and V is TRBV4-2; D is unclear. In DNA form, the CDR3 reads TGTGCCAGCAGCCAGATGACGGGTTATGGCTACACCTTC. Its protein product is CASSQMTGYGYTF.